What follows are 17 T cell receptor beta chains derived from one specimen sequenced in a study of T cell repertoires in cytomegalovirus infection. TCRdb ran MiXCR on the reads and lists one entry per CDR3 protein. The data contain approximately 250,000 distinct CDR3 sequences, approximately 8.3% of them singletons. The sequenced sample was PBMCs. These receptors were collected from a human donor in good health (CMV status not recorded). Some clones in this sample may be carry-over from other donors' samples.

This clonotype showed up many times. This sequence joins TRBV12-3 or TRBV12-4 and TRBJ2-7; the D is unclear. The CDR3 totals 14 residues. Deletions cut 4 bases from V and 0 bases from J, with 10 bases between. The CDR3 nucleotides read TGTGCCAGCAGTTCAGACGGTAGCTCCTACGAGCAGTACTTC. Amino acids: CASSSDGSSYEQYF.

The chain carries TRBV12-3 or TRBV12-4 and TRBJ1-1; D gene unclear. The CDR3 spans 11 residues. V lost 1 base to trimming and J lost 10 bases, with 7 bases between them. CDR3 sequence: CASSLGMAAFF. CDR3 DNA sequence: TGTGCCAGCAGTTTAGGCATGGCAGCTTTCTTT.

This clonotype was detected ten times or more. The chain has TRBV7-2 and TRBJ1-5, with 10 bases matching TRBD1. This CDR3 is 18 amino acids long. V lost 4 bases, J lost 2 bases, and 11 bases stayed unmatched. CDR1 and CDR2 from the germline V gene are SGHTA and FQGNSA. CDR3 sequence (DNA): TGTGCCAGCAGCTCCGGGACAGGGGTTCGATTGGGCAATCAGCCCCAGCATTTT. This codes for CASSSGTGVRLGNQPQHF.

This clonotype was counted many times. The chain joins TRBV7-9 to TRBJ1-2; 7 bases fit TRBD1. Germline V gene sequence: CDR1 SEHNR, CDR2 FQNEAQ (reference sequence). There are 14 residues in the CDR3. The V gene end was trimmed by 6 bases and the J gene end by 1 base; junction bases not matched to a gene: 5. CDR3 sequence (DNA): TGTGCCAGCAGTTGGCGACAGGGTAACTATGGCTACACCTTC. It is translated as CASSWRQGNYGYTF.

This clonotype was detected many times. This chain links TRBV3-1 with TRBJ1-6; D gene ambiguous. The CDR3 is made up of 14 amino acids. The V end lost 0 bases, the J end lost 11 bases, and 11 bases lay between the germline ends. The germline V gene has CDR1 LGHDT and CDR2 YNNKEL (reference sequence). DNA for the CDR3: TGTGCCAGCAGCCAAGATGGATCAGCCGCACCCCTCCACTTT. Translated: CASSQDGSAAPLHF.

This clonotype showed up many times. The V call is TRBV7-2, the J call TRBJ1-2; D call uncertain. The CDR3 covers 14 residues. Germline assignment: CDR1 SGHTA and CDR2 FQGNSA. The V gene lost 4 bases and the J gene lost 2 bases, with 11 bases spanning the gap. In DNA form, the CDR3 reads TGTGCCAGCAGCTCCTCACTGGGGAACTATGGCTACACCTTC. This gives the protein CASSSSLGNYGYTF.

Many counts were recorded for this clonotype. This chain links TRBV7-2 with TRBJ1-1; 7 bases agree with TRBD1. CDR3 size: 15 residues. Germline V CDR1 and CDR2: SGHTA, FQGNSA. Trimming took 5 bases from V and 4 from J; bases not matched to a gene: 10. The CDR3 reads CASSVLTQGGTEAFF. CDR3 sequence (DNA): TGTGCCAGCAGCGTTTTGACGCAGGGGGGCACTGAAGCTTTCTTT. Complete variable domain (other parts from reference TRBV7-2 and TRBJ1-1): GAGVSQSPSNKVTEKGKDVELRCDPISGHTALYWYRQSLGQGLEFLIYFQGNSAPDKSGLPSDRFSAERTGGSVSTLTIQRTQQEDSAVYLCASSVLTQGGTEAFFGQGTRLTVV.

The chain combines TRBV6-2 or TRBV6-3 with TRBJ1-5, with 10 bases aligning to TRBD1. In germline, CDR1 is MNHEY, CDR2 SVGEGT. V gave up 2 bases and J gave up 4 bases; unmatched junction bases: 5. The CDR3 length is 16 residues. CDR3 in amino acids: CASSYRGQGTNQPQHF. CDR3 DNA sequence: TGTGCCAGCAGTTACAGGGGACAGGGGACGAATCAGCCCCAGCATTTT.

CDR3 residues: CGTGKYPYNEQFF. CDR3 coding DNA: TGTGGGACAGGGAAGTATCCCTACAATGAGCAGTTCTTC. The gene calls are TRBV6-6 and TRBJ2-1; TRBD1 aligns across 8 bases. Per the germline V gene, CDR1 is MNHNY and CDR2 is SVGAGI (reference sequence). There are 13 residues in the CDR3.

This clonotype showed up many times. The rearrangement links TRBV12-5 to TRBJ2-5; D possibly matches TRBD1 or TRBD2 (5 bases each). The CDR3 totals 14 residues. Germline assignment: CDR1 LGHNT and CDR2 FRNRAP. V was pared by 1 base and J by 4 bases, with 10 bases between. The CDR3: CASGLAGTTETQYF. In nucleotides, the CDR3 is TGTGCTAGTGGTTTGGCCGGGACGACAGAGACCCAGTACTTC.

This clonotype has at least ten counts. The chain uses TRBV7-9 and TRBJ1-4; a possible D gene is TRBD1 (6 bases). Germline CDR1 SEHNR, CDR2 FQNEAQ (reference sequence). The CDR3 consists of 15 residues. V was shortened by 5 bases and J by 5 bases, with 15 bases between the two germline ends. The CDR3: CASSGAGTQNEKLFF. The CDR3 DNA sequence: TGTGCCAGCAGCGGAGCGGGGACACAGAATGAAAAACTGTTTTTT.

This clonotype was seen many times. This chain connects TRBV7-2 to TRBJ2-3; possible D gene TRBD2, 5 bases. The CDR3 covers 16 residues. CDR1 SGHTA and CDR2 FQGNSA come from the germline V gene. Between the trimmed V and J ends, which lost 6 bases and 1 base, there was a span of 17 bases. DNA for the CDR3: TGTGCCAGCAGTGGGAGATCGGGGAGACGCACAGATACGCAGTATTTT. Protein product: CASSGRSGRRTDTQYF.

This clonotype was picked up many times. V gene TRBV7-8 combines with J gene TRBJ2-5, with TRBD1 matching over 7 bases. Germline V lookup: CDR1 SGHVS, CDR2 FQNEAQ. The CDR3 sequence is 16 residues long. Germline trimming cut 5 bases from V and 3 bases from J; bases unmatched to any gene: 12. CDR3 residues: CASSPTGYNPEETQYF. The DNA for the CDR3 is TGTGCCAGCAGCCCGACAGGGTACAACCCCGAAGAGACCCAGTACTTC.

At least ten counts were recorded for this clonotype. V and J are TRBV7-2 and TRBJ2-7, with 8 bases lining up with TRBD2. Germline V gene data show CDR1 as SGHTA and CDR2 as FQGNSA. J gave up 6 bases and V 10 bases, and 8 bases lay outside the gene matches. The CDR3 spans 12 residues. The CDR3 DNA reads TGTGCCACGGGGGGGGGAACGGTCGAGCAGTACTTC. Protein sequence: CATGGGTVEQYF. Filled out from reference TRBV7-2 and TRBJ2-7, the complete variable domain reads GAGVSQSPSNKVTEKGKDVELRCDPISGHTALYWYRQSLGQGLEFLIYFQGNSAPDKSGLPSDRFSAERTGGSVSTLTIQRTQQEDSAVYLCATGGGTVEQYFGPGTRLTVT.

The sample holds many counts of this clonotype. This chain uses TRBV4-3 with TRBJ2-1; D not resolved. V was pared by 4 bases and J by 2 bases, with 12 bases between. The CDR3 is made up of 15 amino acids. Germline lookup yields CDR1 LGHNA and CDR2 YSLEER. For the CDR3, the DNA is TGCGCCAGCAGCCTATCAACCTTGGCCTACAATGAGCAGTTCTTC. It specifies CASSLSTLAYNEQFF.

This clonotype was seen at least ten times. The rearrangement joins TRBV5-1 to TRBJ2-1; D ambiguous. Trimming left V 7 bases short and J 6 bases short, with 8 bases between. This CDR3 has 11 residues. The germline V gene encodes CDR1 SGHRS and CDR2 YFSETQ. DNA for the CDR3: TGCGCCAGCCGATCCAGCAATGAGCAGTTCTTC. Translated, it gives CASRSSNEQFF.

This clonotype was counted many times. This sequence joins TRBV7-2 and TRBJ2-1, with 7 nucleotides matching TRBD2. With V trimmed by 1 base and J by 5 bases, 2 bases remained unmatched. Germline CDR1 reads SGHTA; CDR2 reads FQGNSA. The CDR3 is made up of 14 amino acids. The chain's CDR3 is CASSLGDYHNEQFF. DNA of the CDR3: TGTGCCAGCAGCTTAGGGGACTACCACAATGAGCAGTTCTTC. Drawing the rest from reference TRBV7-2 and TRBJ2-1, the complete variable domain is GAGVSQSPSNKVTEKGKDVELRCDPISGHTALYWYRQSLGQGLEFLIYFQGNSAPDKSGLPSDRFSAERTGGSVSTLTIQRTQQEDSAVYLCASSLGDYHNEQFFGPGTRLTVL.